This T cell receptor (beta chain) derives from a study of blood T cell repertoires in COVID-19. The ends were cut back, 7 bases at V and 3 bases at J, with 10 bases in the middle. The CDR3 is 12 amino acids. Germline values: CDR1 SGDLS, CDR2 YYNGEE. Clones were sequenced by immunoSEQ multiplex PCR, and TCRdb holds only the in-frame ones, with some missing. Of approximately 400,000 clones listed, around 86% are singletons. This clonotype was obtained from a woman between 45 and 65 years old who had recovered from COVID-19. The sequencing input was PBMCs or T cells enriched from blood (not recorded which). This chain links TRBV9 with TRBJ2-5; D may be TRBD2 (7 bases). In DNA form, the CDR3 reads TGTGCCAGCCGGGGGGCCGAAGAGACCCAGTACTTC. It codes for CASRGAEETQYF.